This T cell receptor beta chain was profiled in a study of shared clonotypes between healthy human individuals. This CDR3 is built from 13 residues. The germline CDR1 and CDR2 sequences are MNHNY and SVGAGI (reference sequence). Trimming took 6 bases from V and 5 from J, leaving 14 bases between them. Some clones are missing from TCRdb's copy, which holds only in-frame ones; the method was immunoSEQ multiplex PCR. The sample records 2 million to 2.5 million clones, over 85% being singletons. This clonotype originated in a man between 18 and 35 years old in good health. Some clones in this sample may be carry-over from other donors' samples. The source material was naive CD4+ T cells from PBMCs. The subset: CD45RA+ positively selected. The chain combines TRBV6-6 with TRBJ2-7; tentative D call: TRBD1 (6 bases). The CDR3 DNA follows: TGTGCCAGCAGGCCGCGACAGGCCCACGAGCAGTACTTC. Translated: CASRPRQAHEQYF.